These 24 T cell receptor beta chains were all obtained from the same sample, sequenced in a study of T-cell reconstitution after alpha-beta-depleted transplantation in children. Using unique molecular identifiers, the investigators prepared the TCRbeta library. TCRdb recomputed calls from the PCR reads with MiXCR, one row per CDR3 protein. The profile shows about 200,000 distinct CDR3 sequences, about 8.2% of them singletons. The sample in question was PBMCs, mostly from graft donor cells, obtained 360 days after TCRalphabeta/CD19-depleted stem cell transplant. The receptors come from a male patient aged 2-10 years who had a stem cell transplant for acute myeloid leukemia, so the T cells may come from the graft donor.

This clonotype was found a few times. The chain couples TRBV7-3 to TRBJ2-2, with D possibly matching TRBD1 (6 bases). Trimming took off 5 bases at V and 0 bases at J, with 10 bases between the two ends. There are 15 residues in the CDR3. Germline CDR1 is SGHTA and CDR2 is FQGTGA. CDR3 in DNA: TGTGCCAGCAGCCCCCGGACAGCGAACACCGGGGAGCTGTTTTTT. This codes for CASSPRTANTGELFF.

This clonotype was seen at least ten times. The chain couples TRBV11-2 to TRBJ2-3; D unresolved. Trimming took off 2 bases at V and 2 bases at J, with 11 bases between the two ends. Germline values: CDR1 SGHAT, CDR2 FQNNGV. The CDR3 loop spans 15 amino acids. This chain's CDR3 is CASSLIERFTDTQYF. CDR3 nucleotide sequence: TGTGCCAGCAGCTTAATTGAGCGATTCACAGATACGCAGTATTTT.

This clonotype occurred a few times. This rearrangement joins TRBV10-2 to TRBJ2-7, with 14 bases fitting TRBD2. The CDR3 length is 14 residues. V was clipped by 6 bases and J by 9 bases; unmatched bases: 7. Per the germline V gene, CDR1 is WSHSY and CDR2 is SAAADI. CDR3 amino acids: CASSPGLAGAGQYV. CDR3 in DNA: TGCGCCAGCAGCCCGGGACTAGCGGGGGCCGGGCAGTACGTC.

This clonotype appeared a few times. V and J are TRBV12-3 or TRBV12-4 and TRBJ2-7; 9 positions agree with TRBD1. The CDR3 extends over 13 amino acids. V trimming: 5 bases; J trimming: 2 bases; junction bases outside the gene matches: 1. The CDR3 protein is CASSRTGAYEQYF. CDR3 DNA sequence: TGTGCCAGCAGTAGGACAGGGGCCTACGAGCAGTACTTC.

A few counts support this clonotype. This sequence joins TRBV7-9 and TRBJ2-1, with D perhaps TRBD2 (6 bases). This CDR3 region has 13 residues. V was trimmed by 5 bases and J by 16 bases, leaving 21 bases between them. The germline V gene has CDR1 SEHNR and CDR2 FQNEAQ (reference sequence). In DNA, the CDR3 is TGTGCCAGCAGCGACCTCTCACGGGAGTGGGGCTTCTTC. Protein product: CASSDLSREWGFF. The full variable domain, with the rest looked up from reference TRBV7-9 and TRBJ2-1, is DTGVSQNPRHKITKRGQNVTFRCDPISEHNRLYWYRQTLGQGPEFLTYFQNEAQLEKSRLLSDRFSAERPKGSFSTLEIQRTEQGDSAMYLCASSDLSREWGFFGPGTRLTVL.

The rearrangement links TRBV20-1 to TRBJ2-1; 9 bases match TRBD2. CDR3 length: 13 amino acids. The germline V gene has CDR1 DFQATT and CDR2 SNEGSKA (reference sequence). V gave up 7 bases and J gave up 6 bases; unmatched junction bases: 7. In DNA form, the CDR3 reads TGCAGTGTACCCCTAGCGGGATCCAATGAGCAGTTCTTC. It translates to CSVPLAGSNEQFF.

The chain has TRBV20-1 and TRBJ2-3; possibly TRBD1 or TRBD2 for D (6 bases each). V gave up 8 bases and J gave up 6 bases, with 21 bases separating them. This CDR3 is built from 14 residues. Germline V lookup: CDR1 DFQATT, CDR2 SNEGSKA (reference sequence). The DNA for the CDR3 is TGCAGTAGTATAGCACGGGGGCGGTTGGATACGCAGTATTTT. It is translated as CSSIARGRLDTQYF.

In DNA form, the CDR3 reads TGCGCCAGCAGCCCGACAAGCGGGGGAGGGTACGAGCAGTACGTC. Translating it yields CASSPTSGGGYEQYV. This sequence joins TRBV4-1 and TRBJ2-7, with 8 bases lining up with TRBD2. CDR3 size: 15 residues. Germline-derived CDR1 and CDR2 are MGHRA and YSYEKL. V lost 4 bases, J lost 4 bases, and 9 bases stayed unmatched.

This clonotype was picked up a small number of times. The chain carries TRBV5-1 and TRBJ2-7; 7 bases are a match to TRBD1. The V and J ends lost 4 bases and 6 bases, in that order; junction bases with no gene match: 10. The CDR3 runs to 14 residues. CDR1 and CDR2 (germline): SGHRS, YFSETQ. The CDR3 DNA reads TGCGCCAGCAGCCAGTCGCAGGGGGTCGGCGAGCAGTACTTC. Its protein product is CASSQSQGVGEQYF.

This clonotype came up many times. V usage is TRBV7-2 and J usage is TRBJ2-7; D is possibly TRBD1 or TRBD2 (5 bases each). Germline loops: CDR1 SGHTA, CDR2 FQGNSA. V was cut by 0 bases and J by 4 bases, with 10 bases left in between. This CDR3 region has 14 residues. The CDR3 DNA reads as TGTGCCAGCAGCTTAGCCGGGGCGGAGTACGAGCAGTACTTC. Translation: CASSLAGAEYEQYF.

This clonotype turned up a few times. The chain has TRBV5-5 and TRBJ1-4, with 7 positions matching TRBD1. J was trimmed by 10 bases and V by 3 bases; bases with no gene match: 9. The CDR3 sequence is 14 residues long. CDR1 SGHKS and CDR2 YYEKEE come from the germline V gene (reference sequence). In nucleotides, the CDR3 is TGTGCCAGCAGCTCCGACAGGGTGGATCGAAAACTGTTTTTT. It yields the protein CASSSDRVDRKLFF.

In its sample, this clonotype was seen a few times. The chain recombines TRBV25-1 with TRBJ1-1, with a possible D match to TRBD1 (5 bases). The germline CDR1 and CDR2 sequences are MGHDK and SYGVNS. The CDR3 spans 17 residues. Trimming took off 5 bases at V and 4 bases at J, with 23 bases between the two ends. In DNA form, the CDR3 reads TGTGCCAGCAGTTCAACGCGGGGGTCTAGAGTCGTCACTGAAGCTTTCTTT. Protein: CASSSTRGSRVVTEAFF.

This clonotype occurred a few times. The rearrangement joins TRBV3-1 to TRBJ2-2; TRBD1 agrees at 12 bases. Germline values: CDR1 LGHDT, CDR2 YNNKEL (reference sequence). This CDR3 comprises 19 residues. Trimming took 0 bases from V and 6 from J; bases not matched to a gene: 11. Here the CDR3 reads CASSQDRDRDRGRPGELFF. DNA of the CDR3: TGTGCCAGCAGCCAAGATAGGGACCGGGACAGGGGGCGCCCCGGGGAGCTGTTTTTT.

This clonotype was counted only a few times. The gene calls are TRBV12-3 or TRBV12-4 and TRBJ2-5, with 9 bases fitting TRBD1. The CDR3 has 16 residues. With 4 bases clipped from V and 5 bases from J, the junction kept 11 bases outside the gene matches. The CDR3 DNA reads TGTGCCAGCAGTTCCTCCCAGGACAGGGGTGGGGAGACCCAGTACTTC. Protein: CASSSSQDRGGETQYF.

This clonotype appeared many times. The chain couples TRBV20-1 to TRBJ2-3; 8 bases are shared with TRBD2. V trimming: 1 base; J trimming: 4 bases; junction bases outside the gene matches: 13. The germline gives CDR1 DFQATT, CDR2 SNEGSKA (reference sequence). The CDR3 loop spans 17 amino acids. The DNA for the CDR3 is TGCAGTGCTAGAGCCCATGCGAGGCGGGGGGTTTCAGATACGCAGTATTTT. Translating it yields CSARAHARRGVSDTQYF.

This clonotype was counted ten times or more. The CDR3 is CAISSGTGERSEQFF. CDR3 coding DNA: TGTGCCATCAGCAGTGGGACAGGGGAGAGGAGTGAGCAGTTCTTC. This rearrangement joins TRBV10-3 to TRBJ2-1; TRBD1 matches at 10 bases. Trimming took 6 bases from V and 9 from J; bases not matched to a gene: 11. Germline V lookup: CDR1 ENHRY, CDR2 SYGVKD. The CDR3 contains 15 residues.

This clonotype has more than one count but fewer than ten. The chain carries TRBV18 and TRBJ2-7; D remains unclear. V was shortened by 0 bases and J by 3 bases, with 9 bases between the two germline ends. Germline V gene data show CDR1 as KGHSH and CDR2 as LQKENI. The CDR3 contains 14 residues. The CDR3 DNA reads TGTGCCAGCTCACCACCTTCGGAGAGCTACGAGCAGTACTTC. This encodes CASSPPSESYEQYF. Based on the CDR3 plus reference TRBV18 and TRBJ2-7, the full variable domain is NAGVMQNPRHLVRRRGQEARLRCSPMKGHSHVYWYRQLPEEGLKFMVYLQKENIIDESGMPKERFSAEFPKEGPSILRIQQVVRGDSAAYFCASSPPSESYEQYFGPGTRLTVT.

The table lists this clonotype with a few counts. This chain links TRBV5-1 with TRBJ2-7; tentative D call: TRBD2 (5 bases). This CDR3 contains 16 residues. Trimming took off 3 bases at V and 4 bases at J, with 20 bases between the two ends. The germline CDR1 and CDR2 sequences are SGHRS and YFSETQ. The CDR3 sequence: CASSSFALAHTYEQYF. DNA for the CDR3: TGCGCCAGCAGCTCCTTCGCGTTAGCGCATACGTACGAGCAGTACTTC.

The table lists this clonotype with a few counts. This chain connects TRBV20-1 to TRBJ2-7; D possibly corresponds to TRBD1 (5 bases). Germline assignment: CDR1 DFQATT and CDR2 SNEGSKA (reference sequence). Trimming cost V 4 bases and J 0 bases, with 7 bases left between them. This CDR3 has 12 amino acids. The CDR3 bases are TGCAGTGCTATGGACATCTCCTACGAGCAGTACGTC. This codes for CSAMDISYEQYV.

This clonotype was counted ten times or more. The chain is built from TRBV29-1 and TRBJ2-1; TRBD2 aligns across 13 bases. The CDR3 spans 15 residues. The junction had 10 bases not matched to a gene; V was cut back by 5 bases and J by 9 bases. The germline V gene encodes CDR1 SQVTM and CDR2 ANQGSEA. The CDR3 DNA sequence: TGCAGCGTTTACCCCGGGACTAGCGGGAAGGGTGAGCAGTTCTTC. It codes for CSVYPGTSGKGEQFF.

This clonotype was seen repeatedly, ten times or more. DNA for the CDR3: TGTGCCAGCACCGCGAGGGGGGATGCCTTAACTAACTATGGCTACACCTTC. Its protein is CASTARGDALTNYGYTF. The V gene is TRBV6-1, the J gene TRBJ1-2, with D perhaps TRBD1 (6 bases). Germline assignment: CDR1 MNHNS and CDR2 SASEGT. The V end lost 7 bases, the J end lost 0 bases, and 21 bases lay between the germline ends. The CDR3 is 17 residues long.

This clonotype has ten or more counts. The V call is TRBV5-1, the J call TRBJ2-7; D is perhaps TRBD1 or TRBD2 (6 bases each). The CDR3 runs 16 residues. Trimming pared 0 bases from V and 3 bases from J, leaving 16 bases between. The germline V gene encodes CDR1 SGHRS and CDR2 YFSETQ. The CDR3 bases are TGCGCCAGCAGCTTGGTTATAGGAGGGACATACTACGAGCAGTACTTC. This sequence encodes CASSLVIGGTYYEQYF.

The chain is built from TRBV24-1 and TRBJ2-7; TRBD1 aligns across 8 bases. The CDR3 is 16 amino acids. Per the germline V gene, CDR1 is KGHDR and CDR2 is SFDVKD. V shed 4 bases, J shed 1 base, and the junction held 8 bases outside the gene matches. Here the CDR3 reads CATSDFEGQGSYEQYV. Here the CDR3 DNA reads TGTGCCACCAGTGACTTTGAAGGACAGGGATCCTACGAGCAGTACGTC.

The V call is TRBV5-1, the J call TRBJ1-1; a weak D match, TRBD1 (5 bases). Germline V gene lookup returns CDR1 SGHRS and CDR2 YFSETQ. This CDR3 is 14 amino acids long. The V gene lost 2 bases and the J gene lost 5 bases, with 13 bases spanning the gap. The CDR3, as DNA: TGCGCCAGCAGCTTCGGGGCGGTATTGACTGAAGCTTTCTTT. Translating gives CASSFGAVLTEAFF.